These T cell receptor beta chains were read from a single sample in a study of shared clonotypes between healthy human individuals. Measured with immunoSEQ multiplex PCR; TCRdb has only the in-frame clones, and not every one. Of more than 600,000 clones in the sample, 92% were seen once. The sample comprised naive CD8+ T cells sorted from blood. These receptors originate from a young man in good health. The CDR3 runs from the conserved cysteine through the conserved F or W. The order of the fields is J gene, clone size, V gene, D gene, CDR3 protein, CDR3 DNA. A D gene is named only where the DNA matches it firmly. Not every row has a clone size; where given, it reads once, few, many or a size class.

J: TRBJ2-1
size: .
V: TRBV29-1
D: .
CDR3: CSQRSDHSYNEQFF
DNA: TGCAGCCAAAGGTCGGACCACTCCTACAATGAGCAGTTCTTC

J: TRBJ2-7
size: .
V: TRBV7-9
D: TRBD1
CDR3: CASSQRQGRYEQYF
DNA: TGTGCCAGCAGCCAACGACAGGGAAGGTACGAGCAGTACTTC

J: TRBJ2-4
size: .
V: TRBV7-9
D: TRBD2
CDR3: CASSRPPLAGGPNIQYF
DNA: TGTGCCAGCAGCCGCCCTCCACTAGCGGGAGGGCCGAACATTCAGTACTTC

J: TRBJ2-5
size: .
V: TRBV15
D: .
CDR3: CATSRDGGKTQYF
DNA: TGTGCCACCAGCAGAGACGGGGGAAAGACCCAGTACTTC

J: TRBJ2-1
size: .
V: TRBV11-2
D: .
CDR3: CASSSENAGNEQFF
DNA: TGTGCCAGCAGCTCAGAAAATGCGGGGAATGAGCAGTTCTTC

J: TRBJ2-1
size: once
V: TRBV6-5
D: .
CDR3: CASSSQSHNEQFF
DNA: TGTGCCAGCAGTTCGCAGTCGCACAATGAGCAGTTCTTC

J: TRBJ1-1
size: .
V: TRBV30
D: .
CDR3: CAWSVHGVTEAFF
DNA: TGTGCCTGGAGTGTACATGGGGTAACTGAAGCTTTCTTT

J: TRBJ2-1
size: .
V: TRBV5-1
D: TRBD2
CDR3: CASSLVRAGVEQFF
DNA: TGCGCCAGCAGCTTGGTGCGAGCGGGAGTTGAACAGTTCTTC

J: TRBJ1-1
size: .
V: TRBV9
D: .
CDR3: CASSVPPAGNTEAFF
DNA: TGTGCCAGCAGCGTCCCCCCGGCGGGGAACACTGAAGCTTTCTTT

J: TRBJ2-3
size: .
V: TRBV7-6
D: .
CDR3: CASSRDWATDTQYF
DNA: TGTGCCAGCAGCCGGGACTGGGCGACGGATACGCAGTATTTT

J: TRBJ2-7
size: .
V: TRBV28
D: .
CDR3: CASSPEYPTRSSYEQYF
DNA: TGTGCCAGCAGTCCCGAATACCCGACCAGGTCCTCCTACGAGCAGTACTTC

J: TRBJ1-1
size: .
V: TRBV15
D: .
CDR3: CATSTSSTGTTEAFF
DNA: TGTGCCACCAGCACAAGTTCCACGGGAACCACTGAAGCTTTCTTT

J: TRBJ2-3
size: .
V: TRBV14
D: .
CDR3: CASSSGITDTQYF
DNA: TGTGCCAGCAGCTCCGGGATCACAGATACGCAGTATTTT

J: TRBJ2-7
size: .
V: TRBV11-2
D: .
CDR3: CASSFPGTASYEQYF
DNA: TGTGCCAGCAGCTTCCCCGGGACGGCCTCCTACGAGCAGTACTTC

J: TRBJ2-7
size: .
V: TRBV7-7
D: TRBD1
CDR3: CASSLGQGDYEQYF
DNA: TGTGCTAGCAGCTTAGGACAGGGCGACTACGAGCAGTACTTC

J: TRBJ2-7
size: .
V: TRBV4-1
D: TRBD2
CDR3: CASSLGGLAHEQYF
DNA: TGCGCCAGCAGCCTGGGAGGACTAGCCCACGAGCAGTACTTC

J: TRBJ2-7
size: .
V: TRBV7-9
D: .
CDR3: CASTFRGKDYEQYF
DNA: TGTGCCAGCACCTTCAGGGGAAAGGACTACGAGCAGTACTTC